Given below is one T cell receptor beta chain in context. Trimming removed 2 bases at V and 3 bases at J, with 5 bases between. CDR1 is MNHNY, CDR2 SVGAGI, per germline (reference sequence). CDR3 size: 13 residues. The source of the sample is a study of CD8 T cells in Susac syndrome. Recently defined diagnostic criteria classed the Susac syndrome patients as definite or probable. It was with random hexamers that roughly 0.45 to 1 ug RNA was reverse transcribed. The immunoSEQ assay covered 54 Vbeta and 13 Jbeta segments for CDR3. TCRdb independently ran MiXCR on the immunoSEQ multiplex PCR reads; one entry per CDR3 protein. The table records 150,000 to 200,000 distinct CDR3 sequences, roughly 94% of them present only once.

The origin of this receptor is a human donor with Susac syndrome. Sequenced material: CD8+ T cells from PBMCs. The chain is built from TRBV6-6 and TRBJ2-1; D perhaps matches TRBD2 (5 bases). In nucleotides, the CDR3 is TGTGCCAGCAGTTACGGACTCTACAATGAGCAGTTCTTC. This sequence encodes CASSYGLYNEQFF.